This T cell receptor (beta chain) was profiled in a study of somatic mutations in cytotoxic T cells in rheumatoid arthritis listed by TCRdb under 2017. Looking at the study overall: Peripheral blood (around 31 ml EDTA) was collected from patients immediately after diagnosis and before any treatment began. The study asked whether expanded CD8+ T-cell clones in newly diagnosed, untreated rheumatoid arthritis carry somatic mutations, and used TCRB deep sequencing to characterize clonality. A FACSAria II or Sony SH800 was used to flow-sort some V beta antibody-stained T-cell populations at nearly 100% purity, and TCRB sequencing was also done on sorted V beta1+ cells. A total of 65 rheumatoid arthritis patients and about 20 healthy controls underwent TCRB deep sequencing. The median ages of the patient and control groups were essentially identical. The study at large found these results: An increase of CD8+ clonality with age was seen in patients (Spearman r ≈ 0.46) but not in healthy controls. In 8 out of 65 patients, more than 20% of CD8+ cells belonged to the largest CD8+ clone, while several identical CD8+ TCRB sequences were shared between blood and synovial fluid. There was no significant difference in CD8+ T-cell clonality between rheumatoid arthritis patients and age-matched healthy controls. Viral specificity could not be ruled out by absence from virus-specific databases, and the antigen targets of the expanded CD8+ clones remained unknown.

Of note for this clone: Its antigen remains undetermined. The input lacks base qualities; no much larger clone sits a single base away.

TCRB CDR3 sequencing used the immunoSEQ assay on genomic DNA. Processing in the source paper ran as follows. Published virus-specific TCRB sequences were compared with patient CD8+ clones larger than 1%, and only a few matches were found. Nothing other than productive TCRB rearrangements was included in the analyses. A clone was defined by a unique TCRB CDR3 sequence, and clonality was computed as a productive clonality index based on Shannon entropy. Repertoire overlap between two samples was calculated from the template counts of each clone relative to total templates per sample. Flow cytometry-measured V-gene usage correlated with V-gene usage from TCRB sequencing, with a Spearman r of less than 0.65. Imported from immuneACCESS, the table was reduced by TCRdb to in-frame sequences with V and J called. These copies leave out some clones; in studies compared against another copy, an unresolved V gene accounts for under half, and the cause of the remainder is not known. V and J calls and clone size come straight from that table; D and trimming were deduced from the DNA. Within this sample are 9,000 or so clones, with 75% to 85% of them counted one time only. Jointly, the top ten make up approximately 4.9% of the sample.

On an AutoMACS, CD4+ and CD8+ cells were isolated via positive magnetic bead selection, and their purity was verified by flow cytometry. A TCR V beta antibody panel was used in flow cytometry to screen first for clonal expansions, which were then characterized by TCRB deep sequencing of sorted CD8+ fractions. Isolation of peripheral blood mononuclear cells was done through Ficoll-Paque PLUS density gradient separation. Nucleospin Tissue or Tissue XS kits were used to extract DNA from CD4-enriched, CD8-enriched or PBMC samples, and a Qubit 2.0 fluorometer was used for quantification. Sequencing was performed on CD8+ T cells sorted from blood. The TCR comes from an adult with rheumatoid arthritis.

The nucleotide sequence reads TGTGCCAGTAGTATCTCAGGAGCCGGGGATCAGCCCCAGCATTTT. This is translated as CASSISGAGDQPQHF. The rearranged segments are TRBV19 and TRBJ1-5; the D gene remains uncertain. The cysteine opens and the phenylalanine closes a CDR3 of 15 amino acids. Only the CDR3 region is kept as DNA, spanning 45 bases read in frame from base 1. In the germline V gene (reference sequence), CDR1 corresponds to LNHDA and CDR2 to SQIVND. Relative to germline, V is 3 bases shorter and J is 5 bases shorter, with 14 bases between their ends.